This TCR beta chain was obtained from a study of cytomegalovirus exposure and HLA in healthy donors. The study, taken as a whole, reports: Investigators reported about 160 TCR beta chains as tied to cytomegalovirus.

Assay: immunoSEQ multiplex PCR; the TCRdb copy retains only in-frame clones and omits some. The sample consists of about 98,000 clones, less than 90% of them appearing once. Germline loops: CDR1 MNHEY, CDR2 SVGAGI. The CDR3 runs to 14 residues. V shed 0 bases and J shed 6 bases, with 12 bases lying between them. In regard to this clone: Its antigen is as yet unknown.

The chain joins TRBV6-5 to TRBJ2-7; perhaps TRBD2 as D (5 bases). This receptor was taken from a man aged 18 to 30 in good health and CMV-seropositive. The sample consisted of PBMCs. CDR3 loop: CASSYSSGIGEQYF. For the CDR3, the DNA is TGTGCCAGCAGTTACTCTTCCGGGATAGGCGAGCAGTACTTC.